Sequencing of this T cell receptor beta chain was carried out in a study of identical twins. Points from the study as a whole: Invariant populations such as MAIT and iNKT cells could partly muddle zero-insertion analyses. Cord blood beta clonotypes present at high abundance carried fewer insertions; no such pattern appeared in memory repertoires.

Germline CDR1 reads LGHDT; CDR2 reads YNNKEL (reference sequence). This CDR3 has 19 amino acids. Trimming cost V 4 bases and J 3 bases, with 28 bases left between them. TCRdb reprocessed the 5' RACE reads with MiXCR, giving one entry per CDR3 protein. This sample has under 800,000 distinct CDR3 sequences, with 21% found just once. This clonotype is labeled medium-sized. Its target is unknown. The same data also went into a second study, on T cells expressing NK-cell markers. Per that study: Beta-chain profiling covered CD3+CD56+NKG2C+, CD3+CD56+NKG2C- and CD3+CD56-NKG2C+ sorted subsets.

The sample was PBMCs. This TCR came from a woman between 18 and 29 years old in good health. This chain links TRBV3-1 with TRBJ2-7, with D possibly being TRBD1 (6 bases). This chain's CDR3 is CASSPMPNYIDRSGYEQYF. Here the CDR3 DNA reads TGTGCCAGCAGCCCGATGCCGAATTACATAGACAGGAGCGGCTACGAGCAGTACTTC.